Only one count was recorded for the clone carrying this T cell receptor (beta chain). These data come from a study of blood T cell repertoires in COVID-19. Study as a whole: Sites across the United States, Italy and Spain contributed samples from acute and convalescent COVID-19.

How the authors handled the data: Reference gene primers were amplified, and this amplification served to estimate nucleated cell counts. Data came from immunoSEQ multiplex PCR; TCRdb stores just in-frame clones and leaves some out. The V and J calls and the clone size are those of that table, but D and trimming were determined from the DNA. The table includes approximately 450,000 clones, 75% to 90% detected once. V was trimmed by 3 bases and J by 13 bases, leaving 16 bases between them. Germline-derived CDR1 and CDR2 are GTSNPN and SVGIG (reference sequence). The CDR3 has 13 amino acids. Cohort placement rested on clinical history that participants reported themselves. Each recovered donor of Cohort 3 presented with two negative PCRs, clearance, or symptom resolution.

This sequence joins TRBV30 and TRBJ1-6; D possibly corresponds to TRBD1 (5 bases). Sequenced sample: PBMCs or T cells enriched from blood (not recorded which). This sequence originates from a man aged 30 to 45 who had recovered from COVID-19. In nucleotides, the CDR3 is TGTGCCTGGAGCCTCGGGAGACGGGGGCCCCTCCACTTT. The encoded protein is CAWSLGRRGPLHF. Based on the CDR3 plus reference TRBV30 and TRBJ1-6, the full variable domain is SQTIHQWPATLVQPVGSPLSLECTVEGTSNPNLYWYRQAAGRGLQLLFYSVGIGQISSEVPQNLSASRPQDRQFILSSKKLLLSDSGFYLCAWSLGRRGPLHFGNGTRLTVT.